Presented here are 30 T cell receptor beta chains from one specimen sequenced in a study of early T cells in non-severe SARS-CoV-2 infection. TCRdb re-called the 5' RACE reads with MiXCR, one entry per CDR3 protein. The sample has 70,000 to 85,000 distinct CDR3 sequences; less than 15% are singletons. Material: whole blood. The source of these receptors is an adult who was a healthcare worker with PCR-confirmed SARS-CoV-2 infection or an uninfected control (not recorded which).

The V gene is TRBV10-3, the J gene TRBJ2-5; D perhaps matches TRBD2 (5 bases). This CDR3 spans 13 amino acids. V gave up 8 bases and J gave up 1 base, with 11 bases separating them. Germline CDR1 and CDR2: ENHRY and SYGVKD. CDR3 nucleotides: TGTGCCATCGGAGCGGCCCCCCAAGAGACCCAGTACTTC. It is translated as CAIGAAPQETQYF.

Only a few counts were recorded for this clonotype. The chain uses TRBV27 and TRBJ1-6, with TRBD1 identical over 7 bases. The CDR3 consists of 16 residues. The germline V gene has CDR1 MNHEY and CDR2 SMNVEV (reference sequence). J was trimmed by 5 bases and V by 5 bases; bases with no gene match: 9. The CDR3 bases are TGTGCCAGCAGTATAACGGGGACAGCTAATAATTCACCCCTCCACTTT. This gives the protein CASSITGTANNSPLHF.

The chain is built from TRBV12-3 or TRBV12-4 and TRBJ1-2, with D uncertain. CDR3 length: 11 residues. V dropped 4 bases and J dropped 4 bases, with 4 bases sitting between them. The CDR3 region is CASSYGYGYTF. Written as DNA, the CDR3 is TGTGCCAGCAGTTACGGCTATGGCTACACCTTC.

This clonotype was seen at least ten times. The J gene is TRBJ1-4, the V gene TRBV20-1; D perhaps matches TRBD1 (6 bases). V lost 3 bases, J lost 5 bases, and 16 bases lay in between. The CDR3 consists of 15 residues. The germline V gene encodes CDR1 DFQATT and CDR2 SNEGSKA (reference sequence). The CDR3, as DNA: TGCAGTGCTAGCCCCGCGGACAGAAGGAATGAAAAACTGTTTTTT. Translated: CSASPADRRNEKLFF.

This clonotype occurred a few times. V and J are TRBV2 and TRBJ1-5, with TRBD1 matching over 8 bases. Germline V CDR1 and CDR2: SNHLY, FYNNEI. V dropped 1 base and J dropped 6; count of bases not matched to a gene: 2. This CDR3 comprises 14 residues. The CDR3 region is CASSEGQGFQPQHF. In DNA, the CDR3 is TGTGCCAGCAGTGAAGGACAGGGGTTTCAGCCCCAGCATTTT.

The sample holds a few counts of this clonotype. The J gene is TRBJ1-1, the V gene TRBV7-6; tentative D call: TRBD1 (6 bases). The V end lost 5 bases, the J end lost 3 bases, and 13 bases lay between the germline ends. The germline gives CDR1 SGHVS, CDR2 FNYEAQ. The length of the CDR3 is 14 residues. CDR3 sequence: CASSKMDSDTEAFF. CDR3 nucleotide sequence: TGTGCCAGCAGCAAGATGGACAGTGACACTGAAGCTTTCTTT.

This clonotype has more than one count but fewer than ten. The chain joins TRBV29-1 to TRBJ2-1; TRBD1 or TRBD2 may be the D gene (5 bases each). This CDR3 has 16 amino acids. The ends were cut back, 4 bases at V and 0 bases at J, with 16 bases in the middle. CDR1 and CDR2 from the germline V gene are SQVTM and ANQGSEA. The CDR3 reads CSVGGSSQSSYNEQFF. For the CDR3, the DNA is TGCAGCGTTGGGGGGTCTAGCCAGAGCTCCTACAATGAGCAGTTCTTC.

Concerning this clonotype: This may be a read error, as it is one base from a much larger clone. V and J are TRBV20-1 and TRBJ2-3; perhaps TRBD1 as D (6 bases). The germline CDR1 and CDR2 sequences are DFQATT and SNEGSKA (reference sequence). The CDR3 totals 15 residues. The CDR3 reads CSGRDPTGPADTQYF. In DNA, the CDR3 is TGCAGTGGTAGAGATCCTACAGGGCCCGCAGATACGCAGTATTTT.

The chain joins TRBV29-1 to TRBJ2-7, with D unclear. V shed 7 bases and J shed 3 bases, with 16 bases lying between them. The V gene's germline CDR1 is SQVTM and CDR2 ANQGSEA. This CDR3 comprises 13 residues. The CDR3 here is CSARRVTDYEQYF. As DNA, the CDR3 is TGCAGCGCCCGAAGGGTGACCGACTACGAGCAGTACTTC.

This clonotype was detected only a few times. This chain links TRBV24-1 with TRBJ2-5, with 9 bases lining up with TRBD1. This CDR3 has 17 residues. Germline trimming cut 1 base from V and 5 bases from J; bases unmatched to any gene: 10. Germline CDR1 reads KGHDR; CDR2 reads SFDVKD. The CDR3 here is CATSDFSGTGSHETQYF. CDR3 DNA sequence: TGTGCCACCAGTGATTTTTCCGGGACAGGGTCGCACGAGACCCAGTACTTC.

This clonotype was seen only a few times. V is TRBV2 and J is TRBJ2-1; 8 bases fit TRBD2. CDR3 length: 12 amino acids. J was trimmed by 7 bases and V by 7 bases; bases with no gene match: 3. Looked up from germline, CDR1 is SNHLY and CDR2 is FYNNEI. The CDR3 loop reads CASTLAGNEQFF. The CDR3, as DNA: TGTGCCAGCACCCTAGCGGGTAATGAGCAGTTCTTC.

This clonotype was seen a few times. The chain uses TRBV18 and TRBJ1-5, with D unclear. Germline CDR1 KGHSH, CDR2 LQKENI. The CDR3 covers 13 residues. V lost 3 bases to trimming and J lost 8 bases, with 11 bases between them. DNA for the CDR3: TGTGCCAGCTCACCCCCCGGTGGCGAGCCCCAGCATTTT. This gives the protein CASSPPGGEPQHF.

V and J are TRBV5-1 and TRBJ2-3, with 10 positions matching TRBD1. Germline assignment: CDR1 SGHRS and CDR2 YFSETQ. The CDR3 sequence is 16 residues long. The V and J ends lost 3 bases and 1 base, in that order; junction bases with no gene match: 5. CDR3 region: CASSYRDRGGTDTQYF. CDR3 DNA sequence: TGCGCCAGCAGCTACCGGGACAGGGGCGGCACAGATACGCAGTATTTT.

The chain has TRBV5-1 and TRBJ2-5; perhaps TRBD2 as D (6 bases). The germline V and J ends were trimmed by 4 bases and 1 base, with 17 bases remaining between them. Germline V CDR1 and CDR2: SGHRS, YFSETQ. This CDR3 has 16 amino acids. This CDR3 reads CASSNQPGAGQETQYF. CDR3 DNA: TGCGCCAGCAGCAACCAACCTGGAGCGGGCCAAGAGACCCAGTACTTC.

This clonotype has just a few counts. The gene calls are TRBV5-1 and TRBJ2-5; D possibly uses TRBD1 or TRBD2 (6 bases each). Deletions cut 0 bases from V and 0 bases from J, with 12 bases between. This CDR3 contains 16 residues. Looked up from germline, CDR1 is SGHRS and CDR2 is YFSETQ. DNA for the CDR3: TGCGCCAGCAGCTTGGGCTGGGGGGCAGACCAAGAGACCCAGTACTTC. Its translation is CASSLGWGADQETQYF.

CDR3 protein: CASSDSYSATNEKLFF. The CDR3 DNA reads as TGTGCCAGCAGCGACAGTTACTCTGCAACTAATGAAAAACTGTTTTTT. This chain links TRBV11-2 with TRBJ1-4, with a tentative D call TRBD1 (5 bases). V was trimmed by 5 bases and J by 0 bases, leaving 13 bases between them. The CDR3 is 16 residues long. CDR1 is SGHAT, CDR2 FQNNGV, per germline.

This clonotype turned up a few times. V is TRBV28 and J is TRBJ1-1, with D unclear. Germline values: CDR1 MDHEN, CDR2 SYDVKM. The V gene lost 3 bases and the J gene lost 4 bases, with 6 bases spanning the gap. This CDR3 spans 12 amino acids. DNA for the CDR3: TGTGCCAGCAGTTTCTCTGCCACTGAAGCTTTCTTT. Translation gives CASSFSATEAFF.

This clonotype was seen a few times. This chain uses TRBV29-1 with TRBJ1-2; a weak D match, TRBD1 (5 bases). V was trimmed by 0 bases and J by 6 bases, leaving 11 bases between them. Per germline, CDR1 SQVTM and CDR2 ANQGSEA. The CDR3 covers 13 residues. The DNA for the CDR3 is TGCAGCGTTGAAGATCAAGGGGTGCATGGCTACACCTTC. It specifies CSVEDQGVHGYTF.

The gene calls are TRBV5-1 and TRBJ2-2; D not resolved. V was pared by 1 base and J by 0 bases, with 13 bases between. CDR3 length equals 17 residues. Germline-derived CDR1 and CDR2 are SGHRS and YFSETQ. The CDR3 protein is CASSLFPETTNTGELFF. The CDR3 bases are TGCGCCAGCAGCTTGTTTCCGGAAACAACGAACACCGGGGAGCTGTTTTTT. Complete variable domain (other parts from reference TRBV5-1 and TRBJ2-2): KAGVTQTPRYLIKTRGQQVTLSCSPISGHRSVSWYQQTPGQGLQFLFEYFSETQRNKGNFPGRFSGRQFSNSRSEMNVSTLELGDSALYLCASSLFPETTNTGELFFGEGSRLTVL.

This chain uses TRBV29-1 with TRBJ2-1; 8 nucleotides line up with TRBD1. This CDR3 is built from 14 residues. The germline V gene has CDR1 SQVTM and CDR2 ANQGSEA. The V gene end was trimmed by 7 bases and the J gene end by 4 bases; junction bases not matched to a gene: 9. The CDR3 region is CSDQDRARYNEQFF. For the CDR3, the DNA is TGCAGCGATCAGGACAGGGCCCGGTACAATGAGCAGTTCTTC.

This clonotype was seen at least ten times. This rearrangement joins TRBV7-9 to TRBJ1-1; D gene uncertain. This CDR3 is 13 amino acids long. V was clipped by 3 bases and J by 5 bases, with 10 bases between them. Germline-derived CDR1 and CDR2 are SEHNR and FQNEAQ (reference sequence). The CDR3 sequence: CASSFLSETEAFF. The DNA of the CDR3 is TGTGCCAGCAGCTTCCTTTCGGAGACTGAAGCTTTCTTT.

This chain uses TRBV5-8 with TRBJ1-1; 7 bases are a match to TRBD1. V dropped 3 bases and J dropped 0; count of bases not matched to a gene: 5. Germline V gives CDR1 SGHTS, CDR2 YDEGEE. CDR3 size: 15 residues. This CDR3 reads CASSSQGGLNTEAFF. CDR3 in DNA: TGTGCCAGCAGCTCGCAGGGGGGGTTGAACACTGAAGCTTTCTTT.

The gene calls are TRBV5-1 and TRBJ2-4; no reliable D call. Germline V lookup: CDR1 SGHRS, CDR2 YFSETQ. This CDR3 has 14 residues. V was shortened by 0 bases and J by 7 bases, with 11 bases between the two germline ends. CDR3 in amino acids: CASSLGGFENIQYF. For the CDR3, the DNA is TGCGCCAGCAGCTTGGGGGGATTCGAGAACATTCAGTACTTC.

This clonotype has more than one count but fewer than ten. V gene TRBV28 combines with J gene TRBJ1-6; 11 bases match TRBD1. Per germline, CDR1 MDHEN and CDR2 SYDVKM. The V and J ends lost 6 bases and 5 bases, in that order; junction bases with no gene match: 3. This CDR3 contains 15 residues. The CDR3 bases are TGTGCCAGCAGAGGACAGGGGGCCAATAATTCACCCCTCCACTTT. It encodes CASRGQGANNSPLHF.

This clonotype was observed at least ten times. The chain combines TRBV5-4 with TRBJ2-2; the match to TRBD2 covers 9 bases. V gave up 9 bases and J gave up 5 bases; unmatched junction bases: 8. Germline lookup yields CDR1 SGHNT and CDR2 YYREEE (reference sequence). CDR3 length equals 14 residues. The CDR3 spells CATLAGARTGELFF. The CDR3 region has the DNA TGTGCCACCTTAGCGGGGGCACGGACCGGGGAGCTGTTTTTT.

The table lists this clonotype with a few counts. The rearrangement joins TRBV20-1 to TRBJ2-1, with 15 bases that match TRBD2. The CDR3 sequence is 19 residues long. From germline, CDR1 is DFQATT and CDR2 SNEGSKA (reference sequence). V was clipped by 4 bases and J by 0 bases; unmatched bases: 10. This CDR3 is CSAKRPGLAGGRSYNEQFF. The CDR3 DNA reads TGCAGTGCTAAGCGCCCGGGACTAGCGGGAGGACGCTCCTACAATGAGCAGTTCTTC.

This clonotype showed up just once. The CDR3 sequence: CASSYPWGATNTGELFF. Here the CDR3 DNA reads TGTGCCAGCAGTTACCCGTGGGGCGCCACGAACACCGGGGAGCTGTTTTTT. The chain is built from TRBV6-6 and TRBJ2-2, with TRBD1 as a possible D gene (5 bases). The CDR3 spans 17 residues. The germline V gene encodes CDR1 MNHNY and CDR2 SVGAGI (reference sequence). Trimming pared 2 bases from V and 0 bases from J, leaving 13 bases between.

In its sample, this clonotype was seen a few times. The chain links TRBV7-9 to TRBJ2-2; a possible D gene is TRBD1 (6 bases). This CDR3 has 15 amino acids. The germline CDR1 and CDR2 sequences are SEHNR and FQNEAQ (reference sequence). V lost 2 bases and J 5 bases, leaving 12 bases between the germline ends. CDR3 in amino acids: CASSLWPRGTGELFF. The CDR3 DNA reads TGTGCCAGCAGCTTATGGCCCAGGGGTACCGGGGAGCTGTTTTTT.

The chain joins TRBV29-1 to TRBJ2-4; D is possibly TRBD1 (7 bases). The V end lost 3 bases, the J end lost 7 bases, and 19 bases lay between the germline ends. Germline CDR1 reads SQVTM; CDR2 reads ANQGSEA. The CDR3 spans 15 residues. CDR3: CSVEWSRQGGNIQYF. The CDR3 coding sequence is TGCAGCGTTGAGTGGTCTCGGCAGGGGGGTAACATTCAGTACTTC.

The J gene is TRBJ1-4, the V gene TRBV5-4; weak D call: TRBD1 (5 bases). This CDR3 spans 13 amino acids. V lost 2 bases and J lost 14, with 16 bases in between. Germline CDR1 is SGHNT and CDR2 is YYREEE (reference sequence). The CDR3 nucleotides read TGTGCCAGCAGCTTTCGGCAGGGTGAATCTCTGTTTTTT. It translates to CASSFRQGESLFF.